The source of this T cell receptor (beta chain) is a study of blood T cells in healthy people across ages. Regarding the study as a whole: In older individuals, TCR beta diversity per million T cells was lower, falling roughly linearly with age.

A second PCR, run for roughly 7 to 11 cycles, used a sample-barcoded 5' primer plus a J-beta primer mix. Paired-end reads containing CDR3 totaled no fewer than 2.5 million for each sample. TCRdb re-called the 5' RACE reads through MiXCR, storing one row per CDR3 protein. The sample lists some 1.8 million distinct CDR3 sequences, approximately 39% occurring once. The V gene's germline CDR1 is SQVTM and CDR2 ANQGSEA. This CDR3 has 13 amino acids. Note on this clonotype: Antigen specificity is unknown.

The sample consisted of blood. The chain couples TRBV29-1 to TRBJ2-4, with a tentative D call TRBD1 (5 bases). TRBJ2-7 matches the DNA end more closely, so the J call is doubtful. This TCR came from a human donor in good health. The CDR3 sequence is CSVLDRSPYEQYF. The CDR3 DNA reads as TGCAGCGTTCTAGACAGAAGCCCCTACGAGCAGTACTTC.